This T cell receptor (beta chain) was profiled in a study of OX40 agonist ivuxolimab in advanced cancers. About the study as a whole: Ivuxolimab was a fully human IgG2 agonistic monoclonal antibody targeting the costimulatory receptor OX40 (CD134). Of the approximately 50 dose-escalation patients, hepatocellular carcinoma was present in 19, melanoma in approximately 15, renal cell carcinoma in 9 and head and neck cancer in 9. Intravenous ivuxolimab was administered to patients every 2 weeks at six dose levels: 0.01, 0.1, 0.3, 1.5, 3 and 10 mg/kg. In the dose-escalation cohort, 65% to 85% of patients were male, and the mean age was 60 years with a range of roughly 20 to 79. The point of sequencing TCRbeta in the periphery was to test whether ivuxolimab changed TCR sequence diversity and drove clonal T-cell expansion. Patients were allowed to have had prior anti-PD-1, anti-PD-L1 or anti-CTLA-4 therapy, and around two fifths of the dose-escalation patients had been treated with checkpoint inhibitors. The monotherapy dose-escalation portion (N of about 57 patients) of the phase I ivuxolimab trial is reported in the paper. Partial responses occurred in three dose-escalation patients: two with cutaneous melanoma and one with hepatocellular carcinoma.

This clone appeared a few times. The clone's antigen remains unknown. The junction departs from germline at one end; a sequencing error may be responsible. The trial excluded patients who had a history of autoimmune disease or who were on systemic immunosuppression. In every dose cohort, peripheral blood was drawn for TCR sequencing at baseline, cycle 4 day 1, and cycle 7 day 1. Samples were obtained from an open-label, multicenter, first-in-human phase I dose-escalation trial of ivuxolimab. Adults with locally advanced or metastatic melanoma, renal cell carcinoma, hepatocellular carcinoma or head and neck squamous cell carcinoma were enrolled in the trial. Before TCR sequencing, CD4+ T cells and CD8+ T cells were sorted from peripheral blood as separate populations. Genomic DNA was isolated from the sorted cells so that the TCRbeta CDR3 region could be sequenced. The immunoSEQ Assay was used for sequencing of TCRbeta CDR3 regions. TCRdb limited this immuneACCESS table to in-frame rearrangements with V and J called. A share of clones is missing; checked studies link under half to unresolved V genes, and the rest is unexplained. The sample table shows 45,000 to 55,000 clones, and 83% are seen once. Roughly 1.2% of the sample is in the top ten clones.

For CDR1 and CDR2, the germline V gene (reference sequence) lists SSHAT and FNYEAQ. Its CDR3 holds 14 amino acids, cysteine through phenylalanine. Only CDR3 DNA remains: 42 bases, in frame from the first base. On the study overall, not on this receptor specifically: Low levels of normalized T-cell clonal expansion were also seen in some patients who did not respond. At doses from 0.1 to 3.0 mg/kg, clonal expansion was seen in both CD4+ and CD8+ blood T cells between baseline and week 6. Partial responders in the 0.1-3.0 mg/kg groups had among the lowest normalized peripheral clonal expansion, especially among CD8+ T cells. Which antigens the clonally expanded peripheral T cells were specific for was not determined. After ivuxolimab, more expanded clones were found on average in CD8+ T cells than in CD4+ T cells.

Material: CD4+ or CD8+ T cells sorted from blood, obtained in a trial of the OX40 agonist ivuxolimab. The origin of this receptor is an adult with an advanced solid tumor such as melanoma, head and neck, liver or kidney cancer. In this chain, TRBV7-7 is recombined with TRBJ2-5; TRBD1 fits 11 bases in the junction. The bases read TGTGCTAGCAGCCGGACAGGGGGCAAGGAGACCCAGTACTTC. It encodes CASSRTGGKETQYF.